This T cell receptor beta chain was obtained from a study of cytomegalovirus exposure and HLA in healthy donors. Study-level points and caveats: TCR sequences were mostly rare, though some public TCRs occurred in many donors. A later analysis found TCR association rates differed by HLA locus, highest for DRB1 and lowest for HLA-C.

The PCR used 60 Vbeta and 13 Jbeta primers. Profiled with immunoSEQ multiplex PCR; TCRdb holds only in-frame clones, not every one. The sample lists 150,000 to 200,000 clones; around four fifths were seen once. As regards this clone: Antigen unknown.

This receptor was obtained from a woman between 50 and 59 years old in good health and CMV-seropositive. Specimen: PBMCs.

CDR3 amino acids: CAWRGDGTEAFF. CDR3 coding DNA: TGTGCCTGGAGGGGGGACGGGACAGAAGCTTTCTTT. The chain joins TRBV30 to TRBJ1-1; D possibly corresponds to TRBD1 (6 bases). CDR1 and CDR2 from the germline V gene are GTSNPN and SVGIG (reference sequence). The CDR3 totals 12 residues. V lost 3 bases and J lost 8, with 13 bases in between.